The entry that follows covers one T cell receptor beta chain sequence. Only one base separates this from a far larger clonotype, so it likely reflects a read error. This entry belongs to a study of shared clonotypes between healthy human individuals. Study at large: Samples came from two female and three male donors aged 18 to 49. CD4 naive and memory got three plates each, CD8 naive two, CD8 memory one.

The assay was immunoSEQ multiplex PCR, and TCRdb's table has in-frame clones only and misses some. This sample has approximately 810,000 clones, with 80% to 95% found just once. The CDR3 totals 14 residues. CDR1 is MRHNA, CDR2 SNTAGT, per germline. Positive CCR7 selection of CD45RO-negative cells yielded the naive CD8 cells, and terminally differentiated effector memory CD45RA+ cells were excluded. Recent acute infections and vaccinations were absent in the healthy HIV-negative adult donors. The TCR originated in a man aged 25 to 40 in good health. The V call is TRBV6-4, the J call TRBJ2-3; tentatively, D is TRBD2 (6 bases). The sample comprised naive CD8+ T cells sorted from blood. The CDR3 nucleotides read TGTGCCATCAGTGACTCTAGCGGCACAGATACGCAGTATTTT. It yields the protein CAISDSSGTDTQYF.